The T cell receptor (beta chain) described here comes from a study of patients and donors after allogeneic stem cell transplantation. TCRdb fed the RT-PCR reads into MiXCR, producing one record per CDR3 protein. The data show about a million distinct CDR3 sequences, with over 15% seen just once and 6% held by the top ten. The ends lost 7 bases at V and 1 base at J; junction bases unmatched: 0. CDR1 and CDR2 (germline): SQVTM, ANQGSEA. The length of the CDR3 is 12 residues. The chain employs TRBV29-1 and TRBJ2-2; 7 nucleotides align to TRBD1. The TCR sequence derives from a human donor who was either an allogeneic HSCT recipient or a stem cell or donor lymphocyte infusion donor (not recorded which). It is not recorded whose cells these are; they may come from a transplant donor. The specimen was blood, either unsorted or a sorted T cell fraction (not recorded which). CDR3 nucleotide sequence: TGCAGCGGGACAGGGAACACCGGGGAGCTGTTTTTT. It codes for CSGTGNTGELFF.